The 17 T cell receptor beta chains below were found in one sample sequenced in a study of T cells in Graves' hyperthyroidism and ophthalmopathy. Amplification of TCR beta CDR3 regions was performed using RNA transcripts as template. Carried out on the TCR CDR3, a first-round RT-PCR used the HTBI primer set. TCRdb called the multiplex PCR reads again in MiXCR, with one record for every CDR3 protein. The sample has 300,000 or so distinct CDR3 sequences; 21% are singletons. Sample: blood. The receptors come from a woman between 45 and 65 years old with Graves' hyperthyroidism.

The V and J genes are TRBV7-9 and TRBJ2-5, with TRBD1 as a possible D gene (6 bases). Germline-derived CDR1 and CDR2 are SEHNR and FQNEAQ (reference sequence). CDR3 length: 15 amino acids. V lost 5 bases to trimming and J lost 1 base, with 14 bases between them. CDR3 DNA: TGTGCCAGCAGCCATATTAGAGGGGGCCAAGAGACCCAGTACTTC. It yields the protein CASSHIRGGQETQYF. Variable domain in full (rest from reference TRBV7-9 and TRBJ2-5): DTGVSQNPRHKITKRGQNVTFRCDPISEHNRLYWYRQTLGQGPEFLTYFQNEAQLEKSRLLSDRFSAERPKGSFSTLEIQRTEQGDSAMYLCASSHIRGGQETQYFGPGTRLLVL.

This clonotype occurred a few times. A much more abundant neighbour one base away suggests this may be a read error. J is TRBJ2-1 and V is TRBV20-1; D perhaps matches TRBD2 (6 bases). Germline V gene lookup returns CDR1 DFQATT and CDR2 SNEGSKA (reference sequence). V was pared by 1 base and J by 2 bases, with 9 bases between. The CDR3 extends over 14 amino acids. The CDR3 bases are TGCAGTGCTAGAGGGGGGGAGGCCTACAATGAGCAGTTCTTC. It is translated as CSARGGEAYNEQFF.

This clonotype was counted many times. The junction and the germline gene differ at one end; a read error may be behind it. The J gene is TRBJ2-1, the V gene TRBV12-3 or TRBV12-4, with TRBD2 identical over 16 bases. This CDR3 is built from 20 residues. In DNA, the CDR3 is TGTGCCAGTAGTTCCCAGGGACTAGCGGGAGGGCCCAGCTCCTACAATGAGCAGTTCTTC. The encoded protein is CASSSQGLAGGPSSYNEQFF.

This clonotype turned up a few times. The chain carries TRBV7-9 and TRBJ2-7; D remains ambiguous. With 5 bases removed from V and 5 bases from J, the gap between germline ends came to 13 bases. CDR3 length equals 13 residues. The germline V gene encodes CDR1 SEHNR and CDR2 FQNEAQ (reference sequence). DNA of the CDR3: TGTGCCAGCAGCCGCGCCGGGCCAAACGAGCAGTACTTC. Its protein is CASSRAGPNEQYF. The variable domain in full, with the rest retrieved from reference TRBV7-9 and TRBJ2-7, is DTGVSQNPRHKITKRGQNVTFRCDPISEHNRLYWYRQTLGQGPEFLTYFQNEAQLEKSRLLSDRFSAERPKGSFSTLEIQRTEQGDSAMYLCASSRAGPNEQYFGPGTRLTVT.

The chain carries TRBV5-1 and TRBJ2-1; maybe TRBD1 (6 bases). The CDR3 has 16 amino acids. V lost 2 bases and J 0 bases, leaving 12 bases between the germline ends. Looked up from germline, CDR1 is SGHRS and CDR2 is YFSETQ. The CDR3 sequence: CASSFQGTSSYNEQFF. CDR3 DNA sequence: TGCGCCAGCAGCTTTCAGGGGACGAGCTCCTACAATGAGCAGTTCTTC.

The V call is TRBV5-4, the J call TRBJ2-1, with D perhaps matching TRBD1 (6 bases). The germline CDR1 and CDR2 sequences are SGHNT and YYREEE (reference sequence). The CDR3 contains 16 residues. V dropped 0 bases and J dropped 1 base, with 11 bases sitting between them. CDR3: CASSLATGPSYNEQFF. The CDR3 region has the DNA TGTGCCAGCAGCTTGGCGACAGGTCCTTCCTACAATGAGCAGTTCTTC.

This clonotype was found many times. The chain links TRBV7-2 to TRBJ2-7, with 8 bases identical to TRBD2. V was clipped by 5 bases and J by 11 bases; unmatched bases: 8. CDR1 SGHTA and CDR2 FQGNSA come from the germline V gene. The CDR3 totals 12 residues. CDR3 in DNA: TGTGCCAGCAGCCGCTCGAACGGGAGGGAGTACTTC. Translating gives CASSRSNGREYF.

This clonotype was counted ten times or more. This chain uses TRBV7-9 with TRBJ2-5; 10 bases line up with TRBD2. Germline CDR1 reads SEHNR; CDR2 reads FQNEAQ (reference sequence). V was pared by 5 bases and J by 5 bases, with 11 bases of the junction left unmatched. This CDR3 is 16 amino acids long. The CDR3 sequence: CASSGGLAGAWETQYF. The CDR3 nucleotides are TGTGCCAGCAGCGGGGGGCTAGCGGGAGCTTGGGAGACCCAGTACTTC.

The chain is built from TRBV11-3 and TRBJ1-1, with 8 bases lining up with TRBD1. This CDR3 region has 16 residues. Germline-derived CDR1 and CDR2 are SGHNT and YENEEA. The junction had 13 bases not matched to a gene; V was cut back by 5 bases and J by 5 bases. CDR3 sequence (DNA): TGTGCCAGCAGCCTGGGACAGGTTACACTGGGTACTGAAGCTTTCTTT. Protein product: CASSLGQVTLGTEAFF.

With regard to this clonotype: This sequence may be a read error, since a much larger clone differs from it by one base. As the CDR3 is not closed by the conserved phenylalanine or tryptophan, this likely results from a read error. The chain links TRBV28 to TRBJ2-7; TRBD1 might be the D (5 bases). There are 14 residues in the CDR3. Germline CDR1 reads MDHEN; CDR2 reads SYDVKM. V lost 2 bases and J lost 6, with 14 bases in between. The CDR3 nucleotides are TGTGCCAGCAGTTTAATAAGGGATAGGGGCGAGCAGTACCTC. Protein sequence: CASSLIRDRGEQYL.

This chain connects TRBV4-3 to TRBJ2-7, with TRBD2 identical over 11 bases. After removal of 4 bases from V and 2 bases from J, the junction contained 4 bases not matched to a gene. CDR1 and CDR2 from the germline V gene are LGHNA and YSLEER. This CDR3 has 15 residues. The CDR3 is CASSPRLAGPYEQYF. In nucleotides, the CDR3 is TGCGCCAGCAGCCCGAGACTAGCGGGACCCTACGAGCAGTACTTC.

This clonotype was seen at least ten times. The chain combines TRBV27 with TRBJ1-6; D is possibly TRBD1 (6 bases). CDR1 and CDR2 from the germline V gene are MNHEY and SMNVEV (reference sequence). There are 15 residues in the CDR3. The germline V and J ends were trimmed by 2 bases and 10 bases, with 15 bases remaining between them. CDR3 region: CASSLDGTWGSPLHF. The CDR3, as DNA: TGTGCCAGCAGTTTAGACGGGACATGGGGATCACCCCTCCACTTT.

This clonotype was seen ten or more times. V is TRBV9 and J is TRBJ2-5; D perhaps matches TRBD1 (6 bases). CDR3 length equals 16 residues. Trimming pared 1 base from V and 4 bases from J, leaving 17 bases between. Looked up from germline, CDR1 is SGDLS and CDR2 is YYNGEE. CDR3 sequence reads: CASSVKPGQWGETQYF. The CDR3 region has the DNA TGTGCCAGCAGCGTAAAGCCGGGACAATGGGGAGAGACCCAGTACTTC.

This clonotype was seen only a few times. This sequence joins TRBV7-8 and TRBJ2-1; D is undetermined. Germline V CDR1 and CDR2: SGHVS, FQNEAQ. This CDR3 contains 14 residues. Between the trimmed V and J ends, which lost 1 base and 3 bases, there was a span of 7 bases. CDR3 sequence (DNA): TGTGCCAGCAGCTTAGTTCGATTCTACAATGAGCAGTTCTTC. It is translated as CASSLVRFYNEQFF. Full variable domain (rest looked up from reference TRBV7-8 and TRBJ2-1): GAGVSQSPRYKVAKRGQDVALRCDPISGHVSLFWYQQALGQGPEFLTYFQNEAQLDKSGLPSDRFFAERPEGSVSTLKIQRTQQEDSAVYLCASSLVRFYNEQFFGPGTRLTVL.

This rearrangement joins TRBV10-2 to TRBJ2-3; D might be TRBD1 (5 bases). V was cut by 8 bases and J by 4 bases, with 13 bases left in between. CDR3 length: 13 amino acids. Germline V lookup: CDR1 WSHSY, CDR2 SAAADI. The CDR3 DNA sequence: TGCGCCAGCGAGAAGACAGAAGCAGATACGCAGTATTTT. This codes for CASEKTEADTQYF.

This clonotype was seen at least ten times. This rearrangement joins TRBV5-1 to TRBJ1-6, with a weak D call TRBD1 (5 bases). The CDR3 contains 15 residues. CDR1 and CDR2 from the germline V gene are SGHRS and YFSETQ. Trimming stripped 4 bases from V and 5 bases from J, with 13 bases between. Here the CDR3 DNA reads TGCGCCAGCAGCCCCGGGACCGCTGATAATTCACCCCTCCACTTT. Amino acid sequence: CASSPGTADNSPLHF.

This clonotype showed up many times. V is TRBV7-2 and J is TRBJ2-7; D is undetermined. The CDR3 has 11 residues. Per germline, CDR1 SGHTA and CDR2 FQGNSA. V gave up 1 base and J gave up 5 bases, with 3 bases separating them. For the CDR3, the DNA is TGTGCCAGCAGCTTAGTAAACGAGCAGTACTTC. As protein: CASSLVNEQYF.